Listed here is a single TCR beta chain. What it binds is not known. The data were obtained in a study of shared clonotypes between healthy human individuals. About the study: Two women and a few men aged 18 to 49 served as donors. Study conclusions and caveats: Sequencing depth was predicted to influence how clonotypes are shared among donors.

V was clipped by 4 bases and J by 4 bases; unmatched bases: 7. In germline, CDR1 is MNHNS, CDR2 SASEGT. The CDR3 sequence is 15 residues long. Genomic DNA from each subset was divided evenly over several immunoSEQ plates. Profiling relied on immunoSEQ multiplex PCR, and the TCRdb table lists in-frame clones only, not all of them. Here the sample spans approximately 480,000 clones, approximately 79% being singletons. This receptor was identified in a woman between 40 and 50 years old in good health. Some clones in this sample may be carry-over from other donors' samples. The sample taken for sequencing was PBMCs. The chain is built from TRBV6-1 and TRBJ1-2, with 9 bases lining up with TRBD1. The CDR3 sequence is CASSVEPGQGYGYTF. The CDR3 coding sequence is TGTGCCAGCAGTGTCGAACCGGGACAGGGCTATGGCTACACCTTC.